This T cell receptor (beta chain) was obtained from a study of blood T cell repertoires in COVID-19. This CDR3 is 12 amino acids long. V shed 4 bases and J shed 6 bases, with 6 bases lying between them. Looked up from germline, CDR1 is KGHSH and CDR2 is LQKENI. The repertoire was sequenced with immunoSEQ multiplex PCR; TCRdb's copy has only in-frame clones and lacks some. The data hold some 230,000 clones, with 86% observed a single time. The source of this sequence is a woman between 50 and 59 years old with COVID-19, enrolled during active disease. This rearrangement joins TRBV18 to TRBJ2-2, with a possible D match to TRBD1 (6 bases). Material for sequencing was peripheral blood. The CDR3 nucleotides read TGTGCCAGCTCACAGGGGGCCGGGGAGCTGTTTTTT. Protein: CASSQGAGELFF.